This TCR beta chain emerged from a study of cytomegalovirus exposure and HLA in healthy donors. The V gene's germline CDR1 is LGHNA and CDR2 YNFKEQ. The CDR3 totals 15 residues. V lost 2 bases and J lost 0, with 8 bases in between. Ten or more counts support this clone. PCR was performed using 60 Vbeta and 13 Jbeta primers. Libraries were prepared by immunoSEQ multiplex PCR; TCRdb keeps only in-frame clonotypes and omits some of them. The sample contains some 190,000 clones, approximately 82% of which appear only once. The V gene is TRBV4-2, the J gene TRBJ2-1; D is unclear. The specimen was PBMCs. The TCR comes from a man aged 40-50 years in good health and CMV-seropositive. The CDR3: CASSQPESSYNEQFF. The CDR3 bases are TGTGCCAGCAGCCAACCGGAGAGCTCCTACAATGAGCAGTTCTTC.